This paragraph covers one T cell receptor beta chain sequence. What it binds is unknown. This record belongs to a study of graft-versus-host responses after intestinal transplantation. Overall study context: Recipients had transplants, and these were multivisceral, liver-intestinal, or isolated intestinal. Recipients uniformly received anti-thymocyte globulin induction, followed by tacrolimus and steroids for approximately 3 years.

Germline CDR1 reads SGHTA; CDR2 reads FQGNSA. The CDR3 runs to 13 residues. V lost 4 bases, J lost 17 bases, and 6 bases stayed unmatched. The study, taken as a whole, reports: The marrow of recipients harbored GvH clones, and ileum or blood showed some of them first. With peak circulating GvH clone levels came an association with early post-transplant HvG declines.

Method: immunoSEQ multiplex PCR; TCRdb's copy keeps in-frame clones and lacks some. The profile shows about 97,000 clones, around 91% of them singletons. The material was unstimulated CD4+ T cells sorted from spleen or lymph node cells, obtained before transplant. This chain connects TRBV7-2 to TRBJ2-2, with TRBD2 matching 14 bases. This receptor was taken from a human donor who was the organ donor for an intestinal transplant. CDR3 sequence (DNA): TGTGCCAGCAGCTCCAGACTAGCGGGGGGGCCCTTTTTT. Encoded protein: CASSSRLAGGPFF. The entire variable domain, with the rest obtained from reference TRBV7-2 and TRBJ2-2, is as follows: GAGVSQSPSNKVTEKGKDVELRCDPISGHTALYWYRQSLGQGLEFLIYFQGNSAPDKSGLPSDRFSAERTGGSVSTLTIQRTQQEDSAVYLCASSSRLAGGPFFGEGSRLTVL.